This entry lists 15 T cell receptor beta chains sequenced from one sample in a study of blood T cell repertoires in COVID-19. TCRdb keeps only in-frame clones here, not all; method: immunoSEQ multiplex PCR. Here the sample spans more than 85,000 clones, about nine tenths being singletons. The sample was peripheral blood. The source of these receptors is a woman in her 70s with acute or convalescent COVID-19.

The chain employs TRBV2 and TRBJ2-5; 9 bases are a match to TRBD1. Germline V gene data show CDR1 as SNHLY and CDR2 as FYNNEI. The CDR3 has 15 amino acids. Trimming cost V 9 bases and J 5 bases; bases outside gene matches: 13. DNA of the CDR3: TGTGCCAGTAAATCCCAGACAGGGGGAAAGGAGACCCAGTACTTC. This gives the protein CASKSQTGGKETQYF.

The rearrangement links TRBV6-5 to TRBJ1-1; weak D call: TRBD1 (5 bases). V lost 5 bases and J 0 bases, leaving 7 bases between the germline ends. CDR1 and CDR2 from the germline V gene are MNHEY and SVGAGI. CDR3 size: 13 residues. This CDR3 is CASSKTVNTEAFF. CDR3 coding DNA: TGTGCCAGCAGTAAGACAGTGAACACTGAAGCTTTCTTT.

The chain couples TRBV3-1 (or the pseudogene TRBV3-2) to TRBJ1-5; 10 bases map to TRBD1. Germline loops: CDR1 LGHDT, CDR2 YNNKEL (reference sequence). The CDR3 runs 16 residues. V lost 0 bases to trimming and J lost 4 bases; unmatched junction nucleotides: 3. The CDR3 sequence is CASSQELGQGNQPQHF. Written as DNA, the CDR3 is TGTGCCAGCAGCCAAGAGCTGGGACAGGGGAATCAGCCCCAGCATTTT.

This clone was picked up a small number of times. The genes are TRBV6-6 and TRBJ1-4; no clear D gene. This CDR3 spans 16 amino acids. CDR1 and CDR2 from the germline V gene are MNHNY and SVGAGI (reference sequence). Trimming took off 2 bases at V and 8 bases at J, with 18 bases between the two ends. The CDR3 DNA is TGTGCCAGCAGTTACAAACAGACGGTGGTTTGGGAAAAACTGTTTTTT. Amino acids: CASSYKQTVVWEKLFF.

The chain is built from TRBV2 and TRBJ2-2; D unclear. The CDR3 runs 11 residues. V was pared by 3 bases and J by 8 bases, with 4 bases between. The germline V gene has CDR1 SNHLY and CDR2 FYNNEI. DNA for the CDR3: TGTGCCAGCAGTGATCGGGGGGAGCTGTTTTTT. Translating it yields CASSDRGELFF. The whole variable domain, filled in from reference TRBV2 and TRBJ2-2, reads EPEVTQTPSHQVTQMGQEVILRCVPISNHLYFYWYRQILGQKVEFLVSFYNNEISEKSEIFDDQFSVERPDGSNFTLKIRSTKLEDSAMYFCASSDRGELFFGEGSRLTVL.

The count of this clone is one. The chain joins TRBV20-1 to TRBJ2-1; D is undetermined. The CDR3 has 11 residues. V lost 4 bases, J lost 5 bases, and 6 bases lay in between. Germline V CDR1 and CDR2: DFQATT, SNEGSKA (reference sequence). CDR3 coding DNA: TGCAGTGCTACCGAGAACAATGAGCAGTTCTTC. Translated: CSATENNEQFF.

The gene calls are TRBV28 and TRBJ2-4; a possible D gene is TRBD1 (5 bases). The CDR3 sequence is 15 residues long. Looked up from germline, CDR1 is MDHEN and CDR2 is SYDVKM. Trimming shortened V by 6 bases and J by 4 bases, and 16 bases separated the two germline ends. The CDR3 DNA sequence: TGTGCCAGCAGCCAGGGTGACAAGGTGAAAAACATTCAGTACTTC. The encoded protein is CASSQGDKVKNIQYF.

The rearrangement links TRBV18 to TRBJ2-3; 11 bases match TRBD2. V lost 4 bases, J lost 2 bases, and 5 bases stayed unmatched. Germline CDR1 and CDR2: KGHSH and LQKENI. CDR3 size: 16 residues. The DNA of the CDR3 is TGTGCCAGCTCACGCGGGACTAGCGGAGCCACAGATACGCAGTATTTT. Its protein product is CASSRGTSGATDTQYF.

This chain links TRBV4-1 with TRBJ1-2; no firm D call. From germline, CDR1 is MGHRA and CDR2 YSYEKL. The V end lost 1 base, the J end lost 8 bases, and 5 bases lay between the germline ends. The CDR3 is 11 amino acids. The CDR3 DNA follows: TGCGCCAGCAGCCAAGCGGGGGGCTACACCTTC. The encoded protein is CASSQAGGYTF.

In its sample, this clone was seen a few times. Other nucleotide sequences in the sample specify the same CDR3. The CDR3 sequence is CATFGDSNQPQHF. The CDR3 region has the DNA TGTGCCACTTTCGGGGATAGCAATCAGCCCCAGCATTTT. The chain recombines TRBV21-1 with TRBJ1-5. TRBV21-1 is deemed a pseudogene. This CDR3 has 13 residues.

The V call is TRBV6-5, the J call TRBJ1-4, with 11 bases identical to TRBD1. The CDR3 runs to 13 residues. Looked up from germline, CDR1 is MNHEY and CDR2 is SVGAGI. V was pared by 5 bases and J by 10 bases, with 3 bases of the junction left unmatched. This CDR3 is CASSHGQGAKLFF. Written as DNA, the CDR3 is TGTGCCAGCAGTCACGGACAGGGGGCAAAACTGTTTTTT.

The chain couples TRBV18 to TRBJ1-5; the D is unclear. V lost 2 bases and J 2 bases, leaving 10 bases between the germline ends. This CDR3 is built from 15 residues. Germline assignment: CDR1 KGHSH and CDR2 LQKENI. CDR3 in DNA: TGTGCCAGCTCACCAATTGGGCATGGCAATCAGCCCCAGCATTTT. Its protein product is CASSPIGHGNQPQHF.

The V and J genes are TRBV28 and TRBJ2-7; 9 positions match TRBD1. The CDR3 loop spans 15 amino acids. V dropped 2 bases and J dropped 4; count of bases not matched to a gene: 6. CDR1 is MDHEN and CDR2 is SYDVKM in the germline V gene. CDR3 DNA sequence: TGTGCCAGCAGTTTACGCGGACAGGGGAGATACGAGCAGTACGTC. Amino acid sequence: CASSLRGQGRYEQYV.

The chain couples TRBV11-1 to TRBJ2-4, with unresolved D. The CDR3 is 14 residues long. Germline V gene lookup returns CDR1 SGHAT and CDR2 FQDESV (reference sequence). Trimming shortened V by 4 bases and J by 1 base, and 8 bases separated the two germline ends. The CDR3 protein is CASSYPQAKNIQYF. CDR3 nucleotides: TGTGCCAGCAGCTACCCCCAGGCCAAAAACATTCAGTACTTC.

This chain's CDR3 is CASGESGTSYNEQFF. DNA for the CDR3: TGTGCCAGCGGGGAAAGCGGGACCTCCTACAATGAGCAGTTCTTC. The chain employs TRBV11-3 and TRBJ2-1, with 7 bases fitting TRBD2. The CDR3 loop spans 15 amino acids. Germline V gives CDR1 SGHNT, CDR2 YENEEA. V lost 8 bases, J lost 0 bases, and 7 bases stayed unmatched.